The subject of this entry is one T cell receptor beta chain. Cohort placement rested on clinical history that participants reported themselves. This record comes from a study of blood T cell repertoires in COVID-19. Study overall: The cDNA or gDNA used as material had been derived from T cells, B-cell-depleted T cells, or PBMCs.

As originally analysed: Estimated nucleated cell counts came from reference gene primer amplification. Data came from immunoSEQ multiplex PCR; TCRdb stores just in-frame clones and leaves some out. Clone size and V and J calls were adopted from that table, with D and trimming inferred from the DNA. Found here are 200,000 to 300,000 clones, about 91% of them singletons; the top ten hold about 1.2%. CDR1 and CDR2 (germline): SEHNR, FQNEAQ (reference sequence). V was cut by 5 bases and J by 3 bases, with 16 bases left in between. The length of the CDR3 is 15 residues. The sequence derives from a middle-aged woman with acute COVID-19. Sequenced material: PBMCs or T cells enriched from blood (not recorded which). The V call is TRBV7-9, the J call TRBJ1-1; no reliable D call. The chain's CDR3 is CASSPWGGYDTEAFF. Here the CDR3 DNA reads TGTGCCAGCAGCCCCTGGGGAGGGTATGACACTGAAGCTTTCTTT.